This T cell receptor (beta chain) was identified during a study of vaccination and CD4 T cells after COVID-19. Treatment reported: approximately 9-day PBMC culture with coronavirus spike peptide pools or control peptides (ViraFEST assay). In the case of this clonotype: The antigen is unknown.

Germline values: CDR1 MNHNS, CDR2 SASEGT. V was pared by 10 bases and J by 1 base, with 16 bases between. This CDR3 is 14 amino acids long. Cultured CD4+ T cell DNA underwent sequencing with the Oncomine TCR Beta short-read assay. The source of extracted genomic DNA was cultured CD4+ T cells. TCRdb independently ran MiXCR on the PCR reads; one entry per CDR3 protein. The sample records approximately 11,000 distinct CDR3 sequences, around 66% being singletons. The V and J genes are TRBV6-1 and TRBJ1-2; the D gene is possibly TRBD1 (5 bases). The specimen sequenced was CD4+ T cells from blood, cultured in vitro. This clonotype was sampled from a human donor who had recovered from COVID-19. CDR3 sequence (DNA): TGTGCCACCCACGGTACAGGACGTAACTATGGCTACACCTTC. Translating gives CATHGTGRNYGYTF.